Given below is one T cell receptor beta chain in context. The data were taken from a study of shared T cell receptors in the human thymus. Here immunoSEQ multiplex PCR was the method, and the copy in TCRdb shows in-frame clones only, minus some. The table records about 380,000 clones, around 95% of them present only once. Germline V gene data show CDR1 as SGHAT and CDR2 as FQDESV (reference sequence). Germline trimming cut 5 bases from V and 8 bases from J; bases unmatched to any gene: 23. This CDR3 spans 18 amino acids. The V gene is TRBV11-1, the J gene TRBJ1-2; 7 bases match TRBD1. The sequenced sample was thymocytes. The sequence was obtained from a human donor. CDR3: CASSPLTGRGHEPLGYTF. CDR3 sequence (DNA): TGTGCCAGCAGCCCCCTGACAGGGCGGGGGCACGAACCACTGGGCTACACCTTC. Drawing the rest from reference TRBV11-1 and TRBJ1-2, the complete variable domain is EAEVAQSPRYKITEKSQAVAFWCDPISGHATLYWYRQILGQGPELLVQFQDESVVDDSQLPKDRFSAERLKGVDSTLKIQPAELGDSAMYLCASSPLTGRGHEPLGYTFGSGTRLTVV.